The 6 T cell receptor beta chains reported below all come from one sample, sequenced in a study of circulating CD8 cells and anti-PD-1 response in melanoma. Using around 15 ng of total RNA, TCR libraries were made with the QIAseq Immune Repertoire TCR panel. TCRdb redid the calling of the reads with MiXCR, one entry per CDR3 protein. The sample consists of some 480 distinct CDR3 sequences, 12% of them appearing once. Four subsets defined by PD-1 and/or TIGIT were sorted from live CD3+CD8+TCRalphabeta+ cells. Sequenced here: CD8+ T cells from PBMCs, sampled at baseline or after one month of anti-PD-1 therapy (not recorded which). Source of these receptors: a human donor with melanoma.

By sample fraction, this clonotype is medium-sized. The rearrangement joins TRBV13 to TRBJ2-7, with D perhaps TRBD2 (5 bases). The CDR3 is 13 amino acids. With 5 bases removed from V and 2 bases from J, the gap between germline ends came to 10 bases. Germline CDR1 and CDR2: PRHDT and FYEKMQ (reference sequence). The CDR3 DNA sequence: TGTGCCAGCAGCCCGAGCGGCCCCTACGAGCAGTACTTC. Translating it yields CASSPSGPYEQYF.

The chain is built from TRBV7-8 and TRBJ2-1, with no clear D. This CDR3 comprises 14 residues. Trimming left V 2 bases short and J 5 bases short, with 10 bases between. Germline assignment: CDR1 SGHVS and CDR2 FQNEAQ. The CDR3 reads CASSLLLDDNEQFF. Written as DNA, the CDR3 is TGTGCCAGCAGCTTACTCCTGGACGACAATGAGCAGTTCTTC.

In this sample, this clonotype is medium-sized. This rearrangement joins TRBV2 to TRBJ2-2; TRBD1 agrees at 12 bases. The length of the CDR3 is 15 residues. The V gene end was trimmed by 4 bases and the J gene end by 10 bases; junction bases not matched to a gene: 7. Germline CDR1 reads SNHLY; CDR2 reads FYNNEI. The CDR3 coding sequence is TGTGCCAGCAGTGCGGGACAGGGGGCGCAAGTGGAGCTGTTTTTT. Its translation is CASSAGQGAQVELFF.

This clonotype ranks as large. This chain uses TRBV27 with TRBJ2-2; 12 nucleotides line up with TRBD2. The CDR3 totals 16 residues. Trimming cost V 6 bases and J 4 bases; bases outside gene matches: 6. Germline V lookup: CDR1 MNHEY, CDR2 SMNVEV (reference sequence). The DNA of the CDR3 is TGTGCCAGCAGGACGACTAGCGGGGGAACCACCGGGGAGCTGTTTTTT. As protein: CASRTTSGGTTGELFF.

This clonotype ranks as large. The rearrangement links TRBV19 to TRBJ2-3; 10 nucleotides match TRBD2. Trimming removed 8 bases from V and 4 bases from J; junction bases left unmatched: 6. CDR1 and CDR2 from the germline V gene are LNHDA and SQIVND (reference sequence). The CDR3 runs 14 residues. The CDR3 here is CASSLAGAADTQYF. The CDR3 region has the DNA TGTGCCAGTTCGCTAGCGGGGGCCGCAGATACGCAGTATTTT. Based on the CDR3 plus reference TRBV19 and TRBJ2-3, the full variable domain is DGGITQSPKYLFRKEGQNVTLSCEQNLNHDAMYWYRQDPGQGLRLIYYSQIVNDFQKGDIAEGYSVSREKKESFPLTVTSAQKNPTAFYLCASSLAGAADTQYFGPGTRLTVL.

By share of the sample, this clonotype is medium-sized. The V and J genes are TRBV12-3 or TRBV12-4 and TRBJ2-1; 7 bases are shared with TRBD2. The CDR3 consists of 14 residues. V gave up 6 bases and J gave up 4 bases; unmatched junction bases: 6. The chain's CDR3 is CASSIAGGYNEQFF. The CDR3 nucleotides read TGTGCCAGCAGCATAGCGGGTGGGTACAATGAGCAGTTCTTC.